The clone carrying this TCR beta chain was seen many times. Its specificity is not known. The CDR3 is made up of 13 amino acids. The germline gives CDR1 SNHLY, CDR2 FYNNEI. Between the trimmed V and J ends, which lost 5 bases and 7 bases, there was a span of 15 bases. The data belong to a study of T cells in Graves' hyperthyroidism and ophthalmopathy. Findings and limits, study-wide: A model of 13 V-J pairs discriminated ophthalmopathy from stable hyperthyroidism. The model's output predicted ophthalmopathy at a median of roughly 6 months prior to onset.

TCR beta CDR3 regions were amplified from RNA. RT-PCR in the first round (using the HTBI primer set) targeted the TCR CDR3. MiXCR was run by TCRdb on the multiplex PCR reads, yielding one entry per CDR3 protein. This table holds some 530,000 distinct CDR3 sequences, roughly 22% found once. This sequence originates from a woman aged 65 to 85 with Graves' ophthalmopathy. J is TRBJ2-7 and V is TRBV2; D possibly corresponds to TRBD2 (5 bases). Sequencing was performed on blood. CDR3 protein: CASSIGPSGEQYF. In DNA form, the CDR3 reads TGTGCCAGCAGTATTGGACCTTCGGGGGAGCAGTACTTC.